These T cell receptor beta chains were read from a single sample in a study of T-cell reconstitution after alpha-beta-depleted transplantation in children. One entry per CDR3 protein, called by TCRdb with MiXCR from the PCR reads. Here the sample spans fewer than 350,000 distinct CDR3 sequences, roughly 8.2% being singletons. The specimen was peripheral blood, collected 360 days after TCRalphabeta/CD19-depleted stem cell transplant. The receptors come from a female patient aged 2-10 years who had a stem cell transplant for Fanconi anemia, so the T cells may come from the graft donor. CDR3s leave out the opening cysteine and the closing phenylalanine or tryptophan.

v_gene	j_gene	CDR3aa
TRBV11-2	TRBJ2-3	ASSLGTHISTDTQY
TRBV5-1	TRBJ1-1	ASSLRTGQNTEAF
TRBV5-1	TRBJ1-1	ASSEDISTEAF
TRBV11-2	TRBJ2-3	ASSFSVGVSTDTQY
TRBV7-8	TRBJ1-5	ASSLLGDQPQH
TRBV3-1	TRBJ2-3	ASSQSGVLTDTQY
TRBV20-1	TRBJ2-2	SARDWTSANTGELF
TRBV20-1	TRBJ1-4	SAKPSGWANEKLF
TRBV20-1	TRBJ2-3	SARELPGGDTQY
TRBV20-1	TRBJ2-1	SARDPLHNEQF
TRBV4-3	TRBJ2-1	ASSQEGYNEQF
TRBV6-5	TRBJ2-7	ASSRGPARAFHEQY
TRBV4-1	TRBJ2-2	ASSQTTGANTGELF
TRBV18	TRBJ2-3	ASSPLKGLNPDTQY
TRBV27	TRBJ2-7	ASSLSHSYEQY
TRBV15	TRBJ2-7	ATSRDRDEQY
TRBV11-2	TRBJ1-6	ASSSRTVGPLH
TRBV27	TRBJ2-7	ASSLVGGLEQY
TRBV7-9	TRBJ2-3	ASSLGFGIGADTQY
TRBV20-1	TRBJ2-1	SARGSSGGTHNEQF
TRBV14	TRBJ2-1	ASSQDAWGSGRYNEQF
TRBV12-3/TRBV12-4	TRBJ2-1	ASSSRGGAGNEQF
TRBV29-1	TRBJ2-1	SVVGYGGRGVNEQF
TRBV6-5	TRBJ2-1	ASSSTGGSPNEQF
TRBV9	TRBJ1-2	ASSVEKWGYGYT
TRBV12-3/TRBV12-4	TRBJ2-2	ASSLILNTGELF
TRBV20-1	TRBJ1-4	SAQGLRNEKLF
TRBV10-2	TRBJ2-1	ASSVEVLYNEQF
TRBV6-2/TRBV6-3	TRBJ2-2	ASTSGYTGELF
TRBV20-1	TRBJ1-2	SARVWGGYT
TRBV28	TRBJ2-7	ASSNPRDYEQY
TRBV6-4	TRBJ2-7	TQTRLAPNYEQY
TRBV11-2	TRBJ2-1	ASNWAASSYNEQF
TRBV5-1	TRBJ2-4	ASSELAGGRNIQY
TRBV3-1	TRBJ2-7	ASSSIDRTYEQY
TRBV2	TRBJ2-6	ASSERGGPVKYGANVLT
TRBV10-3	TRBJ2-5	AISLAGTQETQY
TRBV9	TRBJ2-1	ASSGSGSSYNEQF
TRBV5-1	TRBJ2-3	ASSLERGGRDTQY
TRBV29-1	TRBJ2-7	SVEAGRYEQY
TRBV20-1	TRBJ2-2	SASPSGRDTGELF
TRBV5-1	TRBJ2-7	ASSLESGITYEQY
TRBV15	TRBJ2-5	ATSRPLGLAGEETQY
TRBV3-1	TRBJ2-1	ASSDGTGGNEQF
TRBV25-1	TRBJ2-3	ASAGGAAPDTQY
TRBV10-3	TRBJ1-1	AISGQGPVFFATTEAF
TRBV7-2	TRBJ2-1	ASSWGRTQQF
TRBV27	TRBJ2-4	ASRLAGDWNIQY
TRBV6-5	TRBJ1-1	ASSRGIGNTEAF
TRBV5-5	TRBJ2-3	ASSLRDYLNTQY
TRBV6-1	TRBJ2-7	ASSQNRGRYEQY
TRBV28	TRBJ2-7	ASSPPGQGSYEQY
TRBV7-9	TRBJ2-4	ASSSPGTGENIQY
TRBV6-2/TRBV6-3	TRBJ1-1	ASSYSRGAAF
TRBV2	TRBJ2-3	ASRLGGDTQY
TRBV28	TRBJ1-2	ASSLGALQAPYGYT
TRBV27	TRBJ2-5	ASPRDRDTEETQY